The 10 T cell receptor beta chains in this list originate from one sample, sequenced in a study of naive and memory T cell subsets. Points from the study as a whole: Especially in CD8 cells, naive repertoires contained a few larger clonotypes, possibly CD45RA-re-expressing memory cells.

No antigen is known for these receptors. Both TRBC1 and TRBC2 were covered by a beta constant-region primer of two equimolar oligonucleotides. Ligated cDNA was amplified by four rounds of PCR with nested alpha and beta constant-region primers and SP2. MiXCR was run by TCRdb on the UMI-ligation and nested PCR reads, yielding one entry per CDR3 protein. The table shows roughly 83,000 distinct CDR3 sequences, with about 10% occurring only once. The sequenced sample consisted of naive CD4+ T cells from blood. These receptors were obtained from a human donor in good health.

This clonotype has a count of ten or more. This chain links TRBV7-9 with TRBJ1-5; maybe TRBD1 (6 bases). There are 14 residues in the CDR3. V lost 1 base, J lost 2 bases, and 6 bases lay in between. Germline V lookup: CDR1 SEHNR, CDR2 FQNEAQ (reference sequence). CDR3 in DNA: TGTGCCAGCAGCTTAGGGACAGGCAATCAGCCCCAGCATTTT. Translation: CASSLGTGNQPQHF.

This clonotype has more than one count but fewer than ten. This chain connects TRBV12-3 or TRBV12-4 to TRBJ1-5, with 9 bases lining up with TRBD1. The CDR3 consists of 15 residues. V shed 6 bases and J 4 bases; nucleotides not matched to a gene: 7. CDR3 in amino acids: CASSLSGTGNQPQHF. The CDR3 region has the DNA TGTGCCAGCAGCCTTAGCGGGACAGGGAATCAGCCCCAGCATTTT.

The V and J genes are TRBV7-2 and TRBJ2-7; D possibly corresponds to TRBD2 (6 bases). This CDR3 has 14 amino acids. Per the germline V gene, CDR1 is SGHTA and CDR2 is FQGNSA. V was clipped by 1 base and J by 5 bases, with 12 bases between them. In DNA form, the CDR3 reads TGTGCCAGCAGCTTAGATCGGGGGTACCACGAGCAGTACTTC. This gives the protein CASSLDRGYHEQYF.

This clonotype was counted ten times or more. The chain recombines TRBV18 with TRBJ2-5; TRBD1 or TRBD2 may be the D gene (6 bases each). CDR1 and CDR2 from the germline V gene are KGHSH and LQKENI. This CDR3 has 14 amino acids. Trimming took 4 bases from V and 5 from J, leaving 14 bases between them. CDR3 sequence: CASSRSTGRETQYF. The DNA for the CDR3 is TGTGCCAGCTCACGTAGCACAGGGAGGGAGACCCAGTACTTC.

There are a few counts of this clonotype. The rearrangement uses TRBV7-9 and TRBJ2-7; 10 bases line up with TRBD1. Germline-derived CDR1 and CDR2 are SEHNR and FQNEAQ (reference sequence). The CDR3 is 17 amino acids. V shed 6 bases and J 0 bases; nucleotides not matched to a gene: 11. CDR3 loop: CASSKFDGTGVSYEQYF. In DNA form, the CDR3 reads TGTGCCAGCAGTAAATTCGACGGGACAGGGGTCTCCTACGAGCAGTACTTC.

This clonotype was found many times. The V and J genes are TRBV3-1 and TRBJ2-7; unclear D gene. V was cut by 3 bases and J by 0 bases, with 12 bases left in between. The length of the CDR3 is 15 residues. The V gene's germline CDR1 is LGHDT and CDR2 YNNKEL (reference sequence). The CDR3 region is CASSQDLPSSYEQYF. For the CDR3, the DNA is TGTGCCAGCAGCCAGGATCTACCTAGCTCCTACGAGCAGTACTTC.

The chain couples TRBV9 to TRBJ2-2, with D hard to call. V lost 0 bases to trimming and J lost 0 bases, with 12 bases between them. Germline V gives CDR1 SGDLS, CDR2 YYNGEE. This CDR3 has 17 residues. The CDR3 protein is CASSVATRLANTGELFF. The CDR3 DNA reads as TGTGCCAGCAGCGTAGCTACAAGGCTAGCGAACACCGGGGAGCTGTTTTTT.

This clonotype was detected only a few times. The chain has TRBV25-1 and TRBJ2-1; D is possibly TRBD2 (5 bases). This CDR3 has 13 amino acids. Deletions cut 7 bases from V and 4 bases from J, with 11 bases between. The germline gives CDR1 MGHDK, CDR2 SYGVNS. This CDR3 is CASTSGSYNEQFF. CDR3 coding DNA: TGTGCCAGCACGAGCGGCTCATACAATGAGCAGTTCTTC.

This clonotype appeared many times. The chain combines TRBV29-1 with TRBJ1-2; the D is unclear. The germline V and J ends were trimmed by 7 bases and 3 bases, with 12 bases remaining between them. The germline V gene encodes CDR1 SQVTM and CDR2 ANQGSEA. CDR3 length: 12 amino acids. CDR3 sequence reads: CSDSSQYYGYTF. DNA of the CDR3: TGCAGCGACAGCAGCCAATACTATGGCTACACCTTC.

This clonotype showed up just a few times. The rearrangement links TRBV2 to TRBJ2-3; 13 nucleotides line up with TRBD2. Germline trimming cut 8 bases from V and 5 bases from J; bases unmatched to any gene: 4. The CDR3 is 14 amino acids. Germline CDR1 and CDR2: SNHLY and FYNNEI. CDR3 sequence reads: CASGTSGGEDTQYF. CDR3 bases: TGTGCCAGCGGAACTAGCGGGGGGGAAGATACGCAGTATTTT.